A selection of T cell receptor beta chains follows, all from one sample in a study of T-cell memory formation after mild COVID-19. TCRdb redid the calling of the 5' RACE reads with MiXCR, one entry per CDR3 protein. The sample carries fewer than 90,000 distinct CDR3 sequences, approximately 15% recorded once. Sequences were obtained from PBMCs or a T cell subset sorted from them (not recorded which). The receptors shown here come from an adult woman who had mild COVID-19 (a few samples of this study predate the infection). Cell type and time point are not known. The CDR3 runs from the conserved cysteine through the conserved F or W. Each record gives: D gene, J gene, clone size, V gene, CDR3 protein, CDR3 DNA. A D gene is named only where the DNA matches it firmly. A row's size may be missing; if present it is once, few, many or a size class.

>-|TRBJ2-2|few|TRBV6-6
CASSYGAPGELFF
TGTGCCAGCAGTTACGGGGCCCCCGGGGAGCTGTTTTTT
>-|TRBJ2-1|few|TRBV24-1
CATSDRLYNEQFF
TGTGCCACCAGTGATCGTCTCTACAATGAGCAGTTCTTC
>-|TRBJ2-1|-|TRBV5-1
CASSLASFPSDRSSTF
TGCGCCAGCAGCTTGGCTTCCTTTCCCTCGGACAGAAGCTCGACATTC
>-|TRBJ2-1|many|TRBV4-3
CASSQDGGAIGNEQFF
TGCGCCAGCAGCCAAGATGGAGGGGCAATCGGTAATGAGCAGTTCTTC
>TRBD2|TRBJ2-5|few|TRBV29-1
CSVQRAGVQETQYF
TGCAGCGTCCAGAGGGCGGGAGTACAAGAGACCCAGTACTTC
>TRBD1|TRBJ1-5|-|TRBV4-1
CASSQAPQDRADQPQHF
TGCGCCAGCAGCCAAGCCCCTCAGGACAGGGCCGACCAGCCCCAGCATTTT
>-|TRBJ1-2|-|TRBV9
CASSVAGAEPNYGYTF
TGTGCCAGCAGCGTAGCGGGGGCAGAGCCTAACTATGGCTACACCTTC
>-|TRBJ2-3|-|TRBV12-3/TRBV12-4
CASSFGGHTDTQYF
TGTGCCAGCAGTTTTGGGGGGCACACAGATACGCAGTATTTT
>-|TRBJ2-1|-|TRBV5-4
CASSSGTNGYNEQFF
TGTGCCAGCAGCTCCGGAACGAACGGATACAATGAGCAGTTCTTC
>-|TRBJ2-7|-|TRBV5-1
CASSKGLNSYEQYF
TGCGCCAGCAGCAAGGGCCTGAATTCCTACGAGCAGTACTTC
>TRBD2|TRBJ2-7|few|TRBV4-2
CASSRLAGVIYEQYF
TGTGCCAGCAGCCGGCTGGCGGGAGTAATCTACGAGCAGTACTTC
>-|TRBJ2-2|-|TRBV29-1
CSVARAGELFF
TGCAGCGTTGCCCGCGCCGGGGAGCTGTTTTTT
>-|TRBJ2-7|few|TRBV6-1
CASSSRGARYYEQYF
TGTGCCAGCAGCTCTCGGGGGGCTCGTTACTACGAGCAGTACTTC
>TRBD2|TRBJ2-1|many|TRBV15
CATSRGLAGGSYNEQFF
TGTGCCACCAGCAGAGGGCTGGCGGGAGGCTCCTACAATGAGCAGTTCTTC
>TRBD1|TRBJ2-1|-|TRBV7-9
CASSPPRDSKQFF
TGTGCCAGCAGCCCGCCGAGGGACAGTAAACAGTTCTTC
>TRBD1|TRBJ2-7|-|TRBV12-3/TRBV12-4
CASSDTQDRVPYEQYF
TGTGCCAGCAGCGACACTCAGGACAGGGTCCCCTACGAGCAGTACTTC
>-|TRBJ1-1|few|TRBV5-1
CASSLADTEAFF
TGCGCCAGCAGCTTGGCGGACACTGAAGCTTTCTTT
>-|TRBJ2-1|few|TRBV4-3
CASSHERSGAQGEQFF
TGCGCCAGCAGCCATGAACGTTCCGGGGCACAGGGTGAGCAGTTCTTC
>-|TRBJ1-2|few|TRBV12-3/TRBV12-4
CASSPQGTGGYTF
TGTGCCAGCAGTCCACAGGGTACAGGCGGCTACACCTTC
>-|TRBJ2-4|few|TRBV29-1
CSVEDGGRENIQYF
TGCAGCGTTGAAGATGGGGGCCGTGAAAACATTCAGTACTTC
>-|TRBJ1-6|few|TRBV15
CATSRTNPPGAYNSPLHF
TGTGCCACCAGCAGAACGAATCCCCCAGGGGCTTATAATTCACCCCTCCACTTT
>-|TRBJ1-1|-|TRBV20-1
CSARDPNTEAFF
TGCAGTGCCCGGGACCCGAACACTGAAGCTTTCTTT
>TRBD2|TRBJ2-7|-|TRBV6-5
CASSQSGDPYEQYF
TGTGCCAGCAGTCAAAGCGGGGACCCCTACGAGCAGTACTTC
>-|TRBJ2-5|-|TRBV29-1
CSVEPPWGIGTQYF
TGCAGCGTTGAGCCGCCCTGGGGTATTGGGACCCAGTACTTC
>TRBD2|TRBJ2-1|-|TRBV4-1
CASSQESGGGYNEQFF
TGCGCCAGCAGCCAAGAAAGCGGGGGAGGGTACAATGAGCAGTTCTTC